This T cell receptor (beta chain) emerged from a study of blood T cell repertoires in COVID-19. Study background: Spain, Italy and the United States supplied samples that represented acute and convalescent COVID-19. T cells, B-cell-depleted T cells, or PBMCs provided the cDNA or gDNA that served as material.

In the authors' workflow: Amplification with reference gene primers provided the estimates of nucleated cell counts. Using immunoSEQ multiplex PCR, the repertoire was profiled, and TCRdb retains in-frame clones only, with some absent. D and trimming come from the DNA, and the V and J calls and clone size come from that table. The data contain 70,000 or so clones, roughly 82% of them singletons. V gave up 5 bases and J gave up 2 bases, with 9 bases separating them. The CDR3 loop spans 13 amino acids. The chain combines TRBV12-3 or TRBV12-4 with TRBJ1-2; TRBD1 is a possible D gene (6 bases). This TCR came from a human donor in a cohort sampled during active COVID-19. Sequencing was carried out using peripheral blood. The CDR3 DNA reads as TGTGCCAGCAGTAAAGGACAGAACTATGGCTACACCTTC. Translating gives CASSKGQNYGYTF.